One sample yielded the 26 T cell receptor beta chains listed below, sequenced in a study of identifying expanded T cells in peripheral blood. Assay used: immunoSEQ multiplex PCR; TCRdb lists only in-frame clones, some missing. The sample shows about 100,000 clones, around 90% of them seen only once. Sequencing used blood. These receptors were taken from a person between 18 and 75 years old in good health.

The chain recombines TRBV5-1 with TRBJ1-2, with D hard to call. The CDR3 is made up of 14 amino acids. V was shortened by 3 bases and J by 8 bases, with 17 bases between the two germline ends. CDR1 is SGHRS and CDR2 is YFSETQ in the germline V gene. DNA for the CDR3: TGCGCCAGCAGCTCCCCCTGGACGGGTACCGGCTACACCTTC. It translates to CASSSPWTGTGYTF.

CDR3 DNA sequence: TGTGCCAGCAGCCCCTGGGGGAGTAAAGACGATGGCTACACCTTC. This sequence encodes CASSPWGSKDDGYTF. The chain employs TRBV7-9 and TRBJ1-2; D may be TRBD1 (5 bases). Germline-derived CDR1 and CDR2 are SEHNR and FQNEAQ (reference sequence). The CDR3 is 15 residues long. V lost 5 bases, J lost 6 bases, and 19 bases lay in between.

The chain has TRBV6-6 and TRBJ1-2; 7 bases match TRBD1. Per germline, CDR1 MNHNY and CDR2 SVGAGI (reference sequence). V lost 7 bases to trimming and J lost 2 bases; unmatched junction nucleotides: 7. This CDR3 has 14 residues. CDR3 amino acids: CASNLQGPNYGYTF. DNA of the CDR3: TGTGCCAGCAATTTACAGGGGCCGAACTATGGCTACACCTTC.

The V call is TRBV4-1, the J call TRBJ2-3; TRBD2 agrees at 9 bases. This CDR3 region has 18 residues. V shed 2 bases and J 4 bases; nucleotides not matched to a gene: 13. Germline CDR1 and CDR2: MGHRA and YSYEKL. The CDR3 bases are TGCGCCAGCAGCCAAAGTCGGGTAGCGGGGGACCTTCCAGATACGCAGTATTTT. It is translated as CASSQSRVAGDLPDTQYF.

The chain is built from TRBV10-3 and TRBJ1-1; no firm D call. The CDR3 loop spans 13 amino acids. Germline V gene data show CDR1 as ENHRY and CDR2 as SYGVKD. Trimming took off 0 bases at V and 8 bases at J, with 10 bases between the two ends. The CDR3 spells CAISESERQEAFF. CDR3 sequence (DNA): TGTGCCATCAGTGAGTCGGAGCGTCAGGAAGCTTTCTTT.

CDR3 sequence reads: CASRGEGWSEKLFF. Written as DNA, the CDR3 is TGTGCCAGTAGGGGGGAAGGGTGGAGTGAAAAACTGTTTTTT. The genes are TRBV19 and TRBJ1-4; a weak D match, TRBD1 (5 bases). Germline CDR1 is LNHDA and CDR2 is SQIVND (reference sequence). The length of the CDR3 is 14 residues. V was pared by 6 bases and J by 7 bases, with 15 bases between. Full variable domain (outside the CDR3, taken from reference TRBV19 and TRBJ1-4): DGGITQSPKYLFRKEGQNVTLSCEQNLNHDAMYWYRQDPGQGLRLIYYSQIVNDFQKGDIAEGYSVSREKKESFPLTVTSAQKNPTAFYLCASRGEGWSEKLFFGSGTQLSVL.

The CDR3 region is CASSEDGYAGNTIYF. The CDR3 DNA reads as TGTGCCAGCAGTGAAGACGGGTACGCTGGAAACACCATATATTTT. This rearrangement joins TRBV2 to TRBJ1-3; D call uncertain. This CDR3 comprises 15 residues. The germline V gene encodes CDR1 SNHLY and CDR2 FYNNEI. V was trimmed by 1 base and J by 2 bases, leaving 9 bases between them.

This clone was observed once. The V call is TRBV5-1, the J call TRBJ1-2; D gene uncertain. The CDR3 totals 13 residues. Germline V lookup: CDR1 SGHRS, CDR2 YFSETQ. The V end lost 4 bases, the J end lost 6 bases, and 13 bases lay between the germline ends. The CDR3 is CASSGRTDDGYTF. The CDR3 nucleotides are TGCGCCAGCAGCGGGCGGACGGATGATGGCTACACCTTC.

CDR3: CASSLRFGQMNTEAFF. CDR3 nucleotide sequence: TGTGCCAGCAGTTTAAGGTTTGGACAGATGAACACTGAAGCTTTCTTT. The chain carries TRBV27 and TRBJ1-1, with D possibly being TRBD1 (6 bases). The CDR3 is 16 amino acids. CDR1 and CDR2 from the germline V gene are MNHEY and SMNVEV (reference sequence). With 2 bases removed from V and 0 bases from J, the gap between germline ends came to 13 bases.

The chain carries TRBV9 and TRBJ1-6; D is unresolved. The CDR3 runs to 16 residues. V was clipped by 0 bases and J by 10 bases, with 17 bases between them. Germline-derived CDR1 and CDR2 are SGDLS and YYNGEE. CDR3 region: CASSVAGRTAYSPLHF. The CDR3 coding sequence is TGTGCCAGCAGCGTAGCAGGCCGAACAGCTTACTCACCCCTCCACTTT.

The gene calls are TRBV5-4 and TRBJ1-1, with D hard to call. This CDR3 is 15 amino acids long. With 2 bases removed from V and 4 bases from J, the gap between germline ends came to 15 bases. Germline lookup yields CDR1 SGHNT and CDR2 YYREEE (reference sequence). This CDR3 is CASSLGRVSGTEAFF. The CDR3 nucleotides are TGTGCCAGCAGCTTAGGCCGAGTAAGCGGCACTGAAGCTTTCTTT.

The chain links TRBV5-4 to TRBJ2-7; 8 bases map to TRBD1. Trimming at V came to 5 bases and at J to 4 bases, leaving 11 bases not matched to a gene. CDR3 length: 15 residues. Per the germline V gene, CDR1 is SGHNT and CDR2 is YYREEE (reference sequence). This CDR3 reads CASSLSWDRRYEQYF. The CDR3 DNA reads as TGTGCCAGCAGTCTTAGCTGGGACAGGCGGTACGAGCAGTACTTC.

CDR3 loop: CAWSQGPITDTQYF. The CDR3 DNA is TGTGCCTGGAGCCAGGGGCCGATCACAGATACGCAGTATTTT. This chain joins TRBV30 and TRBJ2-3; tentatively, D is TRBD1 (6 bases). The CDR3 is made up of 14 amino acids. V was pared by 3 bases and J by 2 bases, with 12 bases between. The germline V gene encodes CDR1 GTSNPN and CDR2 SVGIG (reference sequence). The full variable domain, completed using reference TRBV30 and TRBJ2-3, is SQTIHQWPATLVQPVGSPLSLECTVEGTSNPNLYWYRQAAGRGLQLLFYSVGIGQISSEVPQNLSASRPQDRQFILSSKKLLLSDSGFYLCAWSQGPITDTQYFGPGTRLTVL.

The chain has TRBV19 and TRBJ1-5; the D gene is possibly TRBD1 (6 bases). Germline V gene sequence: CDR1 LNHDA, CDR2 SQIVND (reference sequence). The CDR3 extends over 15 amino acids. The ends were cut back, 4 bases at V and 4 bases at J, with 14 bases in the middle. For the CDR3, the DNA is TGTGCCAGTAGTAGTCAGACAGGTCTAAATCAGCCCCAGCATTTT. It yields the protein CASSSQTGLNQPQHF.

This clone was recorded only once. The chain has TRBV6-1 and TRBJ1-2, with 10 positions matching TRBD1. The ends lost 3 bases at V and 8 bases at J; junction bases unmatched: 3. Germline assignment: CDR1 MNHNS and CDR2 SASEGT. This CDR3 comprises 13 residues. CDR3 residues: CASSEGQGHGYTF. As DNA, the CDR3 is TGTGCCAGCAGTGAGGGACAGGGGCACGGCTACACCTTC.

V gene TRBV5-1 combines with J gene TRBJ2-1; D possibly uses TRBD1 or TRBD2 (6 bases each). This CDR3 is 16 amino acids long. The V end lost 0 bases, the J end lost 1 base, and 11 bases lay between the germline ends. The V gene's germline CDR1 is SGHRS and CDR2 YFSETQ. This CDR3 is CASSLAGGRSYNEQFF. The CDR3 DNA follows: TGCGCCAGCAGCTTGGCCGGGGGCCGTTCCTACAATGAGCAGTTCTTC.

This chain uses TRBV18 with TRBJ2-3; no clear D. CDR3 length: 13 residues. The V end lost 3 bases, the J end lost 4 bases, and 8 bases lay between the germline ends. CDR1 is KGHSH and CDR2 is LQKENI in the germline V gene. The CDR3 DNA reads TGTGCCAGCTCACCTCCCCCCCCAGATACGCAGTATTTT. Encoded protein: CASSPPPPDTQYF.

CDR3 DNA sequence: TGTGCCAGCCTCCTCTCCAGGAACGGTGGCTATGGCTACACCTTC. Translated, it gives CASLLSRNGGYGYTF. The gene calls are TRBV6-6 and TRBJ1-2; D remains unclear. Trimming removed 8 bases at V and 4 bases at J, with 20 bases between. Germline V gene sequence: CDR1 MNHNY, CDR2 SVGAGI (reference sequence). The CDR3 runs 15 residues.

V and J are TRBV6-1 and TRBJ1-1; the D gene is possibly TRBD1 (6 bases). The CDR3 is 13 residues long. V was trimmed by 6 bases and J by 5 bases, leaving 13 bases between them. Germline V gives CDR1 MNHNS, CDR2 SASEGT. CDR3 bases: TGTGCCAGCAGGCAACAGGGTAAGACTGAAGCTTTCTTT. Its protein product is CASRQQGKTEAFF.

CDR3 in DNA: TGTGCCAGCAGCTCGGGGCCAAAGAACACCGGGGAGCTGTTTTTT. Amino acid sequence: CASSSGPKNTGELFF. This chain links TRBV5-4 with TRBJ2-2; D may match TRBD1 or TRBD2 (5 bases each). V lost 3 bases and J 1 base, leaving 10 bases between the germline ends. The CDR3 is 15 amino acids. Looked up from germline, CDR1 is SGHNT and CDR2 is YYREEE (reference sequence).

The chain combines TRBV30 with TRBJ2-3; D is possibly TRBD1 or TRBD2 (5 bases each). Germline V gene lookup returns CDR1 GTSNPN and CDR2 SVGIG (reference sequence). The CDR3 is 14 amino acids. Deletions cut 0 bases from V and 1 base from J, with 8 bases between. The CDR3 sequence: CAWSVGVRTDTQYF. The CDR3 nucleotides read TGTGCCTGGAGTGTGGGGGTTCGCACAGATACGCAGTATTTT.

V is TRBV5-4 and J is TRBJ2-5; D is unclear. The CDR3 extends over 14 amino acids. Trimming shortened V by 0 bases and J by 2 bases, and 8 bases separated the two germline ends. CDR1 SGHNT and CDR2 YYREEE come from the germline V gene (reference sequence). DNA of the CDR3: TGTGCCAGCAGCTTGGGACTGGCACAAGAGACCCAGTACTTC. Translating gives CASSLGLAQETQYF.

The V and J genes are TRBV6-5 and TRBJ1-2; D perhaps matches TRBD1 (6 bases). The V gene's germline CDR1 is MNHEY and CDR2 SVGAGI. The CDR3 spans 15 residues. The V end lost 5 bases, the J end lost 3 bases, and 16 bases lay between the germline ends. The CDR3 sequence is CASSRTGTPDYGYTF. In nucleotides, the CDR3 is TGTGCCAGCAGTCGTACAGGGACGCCCGACTATGGCTACACCTTC.

The chain links TRBV9 to TRBJ1-3; TRBD1 might be the D (5 bases). Germline CDR1 SGDLS, CDR2 YYNGEE. V was pared by 3 bases and J by 0 bases, with 10 bases between. The length of the CDR3 is 15 residues. CDR3 sequence (DNA): TGTGCCAGCAGCGGGGACGTATCCTCTGGAAACACCATATATTTT. It is translated as CASSGDVSSGNTIYF.

The chain employs TRBV7-3 and TRBJ1-2, with 7 bases that match TRBD1. Germline assignment: CDR1 SGHTA and CDR2 FQGTGA. The CDR3 contains 15 residues. Trimming removed 5 bases from V and 2 bases from J; junction bases left unmatched: 8. The CDR3 reads CASSLREGANYGYTF. In DNA, the CDR3 is TGTGCCAGCAGCCTAAGGGAGGGGGCCAACTATGGCTACACCTTC.

This chain joins TRBV4-2 and TRBJ1-2; possibly TRBD1 for D (6 bases). Germline V gene sequence: CDR1 LGHNA, CDR2 YNFKEQ. The germline V and J ends were trimmed by 4 bases and 7 bases, with 16 bases remaining between them. The CDR3 loop spans 14 amino acids. Here the CDR3 reads CASSPGGGDRGYTF. CDR3 in DNA: TGTGCCAGCAGCCCCGGCGGGGGCGATCGTGGCTACACCTTC.